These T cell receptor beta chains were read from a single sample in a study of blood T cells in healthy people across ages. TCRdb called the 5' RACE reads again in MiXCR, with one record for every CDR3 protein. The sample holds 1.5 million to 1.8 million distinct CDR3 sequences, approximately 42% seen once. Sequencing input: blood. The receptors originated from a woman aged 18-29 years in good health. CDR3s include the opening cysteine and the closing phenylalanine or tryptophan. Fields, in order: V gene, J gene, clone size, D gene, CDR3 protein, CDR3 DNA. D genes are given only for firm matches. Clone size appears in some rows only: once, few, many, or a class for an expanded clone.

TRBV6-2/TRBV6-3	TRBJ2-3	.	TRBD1	CASLNRGLRSTDTQYF	TGTGCCAGCCTCAACAGGGGGCTCCGAAGCACAGATACGCAGTATTTT
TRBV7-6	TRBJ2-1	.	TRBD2	CASSLPGGGKNEQFF	TGTGCCAGCAGCTTACCTGGCGGGGGAAAAAATGAGCAGTTCTTC
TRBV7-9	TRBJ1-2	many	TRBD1	CASSLGTGNYGYTF	TGTGCCAGCAGTTTAGGGACAGGCAACTATGGCTACACCTTC
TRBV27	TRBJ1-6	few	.	CASSRQSSYNSPLHF	TGTGCCAGCAGCAGACAGAGCTCCTATAATTCACCCCTCCACTTT
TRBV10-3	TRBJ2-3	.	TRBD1	CAISETGGDTQYF	TGTGCCATCAGTGAGACAGGGGGAGATACGCAGTATTTT
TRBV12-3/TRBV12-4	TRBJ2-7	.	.	CASTVSSYNEQYF	TGTGCCAGCACGGTCAGCTCCTACAATGAGCAGTACTTC
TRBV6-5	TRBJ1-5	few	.	CASSLLNPGTEGNQPQHF	TGTGCCAGTAGCTTACTCAACCCCGGGACGGAGGGAAATCAGCCCCAGCATTTT
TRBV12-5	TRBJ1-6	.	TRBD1	CASGSGTVYNSPLHF	TGTGCTAGTGGTTCCGGGACAGTGTATAATTCACCCCTCCACTTT
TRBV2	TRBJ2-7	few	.	CASAYEGEQYF	TGTGCCAGCGCTTACGAGGGGGAGCAGTACTTC
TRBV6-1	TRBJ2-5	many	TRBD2	CASSAGGSQETQYF	TGTGCCAGCAGCGCGGGAGGCTCCCAAGAGACCCAGTACTTC
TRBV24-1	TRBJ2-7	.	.	CATSGPDRDFYNEQYF	TGTGCCACCAGCGGACCCGACAGGGACTTTTACAATGAGCAGTACTTC
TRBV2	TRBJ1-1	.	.	CASSGRAGNTEAFF	TGTGCCAGCAGTGGGAGGGCCGGTAACACTGAAGCTTTCTTT
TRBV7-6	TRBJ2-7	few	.	CASSPLGSREQYF	TGTGCCAGCAGCCCACTAGGATCTCGCGAGCAGTACTTC
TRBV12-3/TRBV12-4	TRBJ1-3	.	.	CASRLAPGNTIYF	TGTGCCAGCCGGCTCGCACCCGGAAACACCATATATTTT
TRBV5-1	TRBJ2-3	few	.	CASSLGTDRSTDTQYF	TGCGCCAGCAGCTTGGGGACGGACAGAAGCACAGATACGCAGTATTTT
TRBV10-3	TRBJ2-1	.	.	CAISESGRPGEAEQFF	TGTGCCATCAGTGAGTCAGGGAGACCCGGAGAGGCTGAGCAGTTCTTC
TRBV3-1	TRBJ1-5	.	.	CASSQRGGKPQHF	TGTGCCAGCAGCCAACGAGGGGGGAAGCCCCAGCATTTT
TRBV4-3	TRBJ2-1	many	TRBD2	CASSPKPSGSSYNEQFF	TGCGCCAGCAGCCCCAAACCTAGCGGGAGCTCCTACAATGAGCAGTTCTTC
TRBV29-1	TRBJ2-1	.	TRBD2	CSVEGDGGAFNEQFF	TGCAGCGTTGAAGGGGACGGGGGGGCTTTCAATGAGCAGTTCTTC
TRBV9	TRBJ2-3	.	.	CASSVGIDTQYF	TGTGCCAGCAGCGTCGGCATAGATACGCAGTATTTT
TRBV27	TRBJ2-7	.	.	CASSFRRSRYEQYF	TGTGCCAGCAGTTTTAGGAGAAGTCGGTACGAGCAGTACTTC
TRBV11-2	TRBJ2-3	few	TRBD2	CALSAGSTDTQYF	TGTGCCCTCTCAGCGGGGTCCACAGATACGCAGTATTTT
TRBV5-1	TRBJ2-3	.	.	CASSVTDTLTDTQYF	TGCGCCAGCAGCGTTACAGATACCCTCACAGATACGCAGTATTTT
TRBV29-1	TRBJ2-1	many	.	CSVDRAQGSNEQFF	TGCAGCGTTGATAGAGCGCAGGGTTCGAATGAGCAGTTCTTC
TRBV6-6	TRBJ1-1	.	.	CASNSGNTEAFF	TGTGCCAGCAATTCCGGAAACACTGAAGCTTTCTTT
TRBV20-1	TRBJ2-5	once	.	CSAPLLAGTQYF	TGCAGTGCTCCCCTGCTAGCTGGGACCCAGTACTTC
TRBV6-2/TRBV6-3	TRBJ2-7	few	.	CASSYRDGIEQYF	TGTGCCAGCAGTTATCGGGACGGAATCGAGCAGTACTTC
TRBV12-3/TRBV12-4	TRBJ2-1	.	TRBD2	CASSSPGASGLYNEQFF	TGTGCCAGCAGTTCCCCCGGTGCTAGCGGGCTCTACAATGAGCAGTTCTTC
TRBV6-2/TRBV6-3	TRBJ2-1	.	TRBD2	CASSYSRTRATYEQFF	TGTGCCAGCAGTTACTCGAGGACTAGGGCTACATATGAGCAGTTCTTC
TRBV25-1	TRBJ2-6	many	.	CASSGVERANVLTF	TGTGCCAGCAGTGGGGTCGAGAGGGCCAACGTCCTGACTTTC
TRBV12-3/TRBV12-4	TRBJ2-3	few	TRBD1	CASSLQTGGTDTQYF	TGTGCCAGCAGTTTACAGACAGGGGGCACAGATACGCAGTATTTT
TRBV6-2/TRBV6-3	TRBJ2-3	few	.	CASRPGTTDTQYF	TGTGCCAGCAGACCCGGGACCACAGATACGCAGTATTTT
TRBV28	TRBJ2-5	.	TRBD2	CASSPGGREETQYF	TGTGCCAGCAGTCCCGGAGGGAGGGAGGAGACCCAGTACTTC
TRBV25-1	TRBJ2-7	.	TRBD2	CASNSGRPPYERYF	TGTGCCAGTAATAGCGGGAGGCCCCCCTACGAGCGGTACTTC